A selection of T cell receptor beta chains follows, all from one sample in a study of blood T cell repertoires in COVID-19. Sequencing was performed with immunoSEQ multiplex PCR; in TCRdb, only in-frame clones are kept and a portion is missing. The sample holds some 260,000 clones, around nine tenths seen once. Sequenced sample: PBMCs or T cells enriched from blood (not recorded which). These receptors all stem from a man aged 35-49 years who had recovered from COVID-19. Each CDR3 is given with its conserved first and last residue. The order of the fields is V gene, J gene, D gene, clone size, CDR3 DNA, CDR3 protein. A D gene is named only where the DNA matches it firmly. Clone sizes are given selectively: once, few, many, or a class where the clone is expanded.

>TRBV28|TRBJ2-6|-|once
TGTGCCAGCAGACTAATCAACTCTGGGGCCAACGTCCTGACTTTC
CASRLINSGANVLTF
>TRBV5-8|TRBJ2-1|-|-
TGTGCCAGCAGCTTGAGGTTCGGGGGATCGGTCTTC
CASSLRFGGSVF
>TRBV2|TRBJ1-2|TRBD1|-
TGTGCCAGCATTGGACAGGGGAATCATGGCTACACCTTC
CASIGQGNHGYTF
>TRBV3-1/TRBV3-2|TRBJ1-4|-|-
TGTGCCAGCAGCCAAGATCCGGGAAGTGATGAAAAACTGTTTTTT
CASSQDPGSDEKLFF
>TRBV6-5|TRBJ2-1|TRBD2|-
TGTGCCAGCAGTTCAATAGCGGGGGGGCCATACAATGAGCAGTTCTTC
CASSSIAGGPYNEQFF
>TRBV13|TRBJ1-6|TRBD1|-
TGTGCCAGCAGCTCATCGGGACAGGGTGATTCACCCCTCCACTTT
CASSSSGQGDSPLHF
>TRBV24-1|TRBJ2-2|TRBD1|-
TGTGCCACCAGCGGACAGGGAGCCTCCGGGGAGCTGTTTTTT
CATSGQGASGELFF
>TRBV11-2|TRBJ2-1|TRBD1|-
TGTGCCAGCAGCCCCTCAGGGGGTATCAACTACAATGAGCAGTTCTTC
CASSPSGGINYNEQFF
>TRBV19|TRBJ1-5|-|-
TGTGCCAGTAGTAGGACAGTACCTAGCAATCAGCCCCAGCATTTT
CASSRTVPSNQPQHF
>TRBV11-2|TRBJ1-1|-|-
TGTGCCAGCAGCTTAGATCGGTACCAGGGAGGGGACACTGAAGCTTTCTTT
CASSLDRYQGGDTEAFF
>TRBV4-2|TRBJ2-7|TRBD2|-
TGTGCCAGCAGCCGGATGACTAGCGGGAGTTCGTCCTACGAGCAGTACTTC
CASSRMTSGSSSYEQYF
>TRBV2|TRBJ2-1|-|-
TGTGCCAGCAGTTATCTAGGCATCGGGATGAATGAGCAGTTCTTC
CASSYLGIGMNEQFF
>TRBV11-2|TRBJ1-3|-|-
TGTGCCAGCAGCTTAGGCAGGGGAAACACCATATATTTT
CASSLGRGNTIYF
>TRBV7-9|TRBJ1-1|-|-
TGTGCCAGCAGCTCACAGGGAAGTGAAGCTTTCTTT
CASSSQGSEAFF
>TRBV5-1|TRBJ1-1|-|-
TGCGCCAGCAGCCCGAGCGGGGCGGGGCGGGATGAAGCTTTCTTT
CASSPSGAGRDEAFF
>TRBV9|TRBJ1-4|-|-
TGTGCCAGCAGCGCGACCCAGGGGTTCTGGAGTGAAAAACTGTTTTTT
CASSATQGFWSEKLFF
>TRBV18|TRBJ1-5|TRBD1|-
TGTGCCAGCTCACCAGAGGGACAGGGGGTGAACCAGCCCCAGCATTTT
CASSPEGQGVNQPQHF
>TRBV6-5|TRBJ2-7|TRBD2|-
TGTGCCAGCCGACTAGCGGGAGGTTACGAGCAGTACTTC
CASRLAGGYEQYF